This passage covers 9 T cell receptor beta chains from one sample sequenced in a study of T-cell memory formation after mild COVID-19. TCRdb reanalysed the 5' RACE reads using MiXCR and keeps one entry per CDR3 protein. The sample records some 110,000 distinct CDR3 sequences, 15% to 20% being singletons. The material sequenced was PBMCs or a T cell subset sorted from them (not recorded which). Receptors originate from an adult woman who had mild COVID-19 (a few samples of this study predate the infection). Cell type and time point are not known.

This clonotype appeared a few times. The chain combines TRBV6-2 or TRBV6-3 with TRBJ2-1; TRBD2 agrees at 11 bases. Germline values: CDR1 MNHEY, CDR2 SVGEGT. J gave up 1 base and V 6 bases, and 8 bases lay outside the gene matches. This CDR3 is 17 amino acids long. CDR3 sequence (DNA): TGTGCCAGCAGCCCGGTAGCGGGAGGGCCATCCTACAATGAGCAGTTCTTC. Its protein product is CASSPVAGGPSYNEQFF.

This clonotype has more than one count but fewer than ten. The chain couples TRBV12-3 or TRBV12-4 to TRBJ1-2; 8 bases agree with TRBD1. This CDR3 is 12 amino acids long. V gave up 8 bases and J gave up 8 bases; unmatched junction bases: 7. The chain's CDR3 is CASSTGARGYTF. CDR3 in DNA: TGTGCCAGCTCGACAGGGGCGCGAGGCTACACCTTC.

This clonotype was counted only a few times. This chain uses TRBV5-1 with TRBJ1-4, with 7 bases fitting TRBD1. V was clipped by 4 bases and J by 6 bases; unmatched bases: 18. This CDR3 region has 18 residues. From germline, CDR1 is SGHRS and CDR2 YFSETQ. CDR3 in amino acids: CASSGSGTEFMGDEKLFF. CDR3 nucleotide sequence: TGCGCCAGCAGCGGCTCCGGGACAGAGTTTATGGGGGATGAAAAACTGTTTTTT.

The chain is built from TRBV19 and TRBJ2-7; D remains ambiguous. CDR1 and CDR2 (germline): LNHDA, SQIVND (reference sequence). V lost 3 bases, J lost 0 bases, and 12 bases lay in between. The CDR3 has 15 amino acids. The CDR3, as DNA: TGTGCCAGTAGTATCTCGGCGTCGAGCTCCTACGAGCAGTACTTC. It codes for CASSISASSSYEQYF.

V gene TRBV27 combines with J gene TRBJ1-1; possibly TRBD1 for D (6 bases). Deletions cut 7 bases from V and 1 base from J, with 13 bases between. The CDR3 is made up of 14 amino acids. The germline CDR1 and CDR2 sequences are MNHEY and SMNVEV (reference sequence). CDR3 coding DNA: TGTGCCAGCAACCCGGGACAAACGAACACTGAAGCTTTCTTT. Protein product: CASNPGQTNTEAFF.

This clonotype was detected a few times. The chain combines TRBV4-1 with TRBJ1-5; 9 nucleotides line up with TRBD1. The junction had 8 bases not matched to a gene; V was cut back by 1 base and J by 10 bases. The CDR3 totals 15 residues. Per the germline V gene, CDR1 is MGHRA and CDR2 is YSYEKL. In DNA form, the CDR3 reads TGCGCCAGCAGCCAAGCCGGGACAGGGCCTCAACCCCAGCATTTT. Translated: CASSQAGTGPQPQHF.

This clonotype was seen more than once but under ten times. The chain recombines TRBV2 with TRBJ2-7, with TRBD1 matching 7 bases. CDR1 is SNHLY and CDR2 is FYNNEI in the germline V gene. CDR3 length: 14 residues. The ends lost 2 bases at V and 6 bases at J; junction bases unmatched: 7. CDR3 residues: CASSETPGGAEQYF. The CDR3 DNA is TGTGCCAGCAGTGAAACGCCAGGGGGTGCCGAGCAGTACTTC.

V and J are TRBV5-5 and TRBJ1-1, with D uncertain. V dropped 5 bases and J dropped 1 base, with 12 bases sitting between them. Germline V lookup: CDR1 SGHKS, CDR2 YYEKEE (reference sequence). The CDR3 spans 14 residues. CDR3 region: CASSATPRNTEAFF. The CDR3 nucleotides read TGTGCCAGCAGTGCAACCCCCAGGAACACTGAAGCTTTCTTT.

This chain uses TRBV6-1 with TRBJ1-4; D possibly corresponds to TRBD1 (5 bases). The CDR3 length is 11 residues. CDR1 is MNHNS and CDR2 is SASEGT in the germline V gene. Deletions cut 7 bases from V and 11 bases from J, with 11 bases between. The CDR3 nucleotides read TGTGCCAGCACCTTCGGGGGGAAACTGTTTTTT. Translation: CASTFGGKLFF.